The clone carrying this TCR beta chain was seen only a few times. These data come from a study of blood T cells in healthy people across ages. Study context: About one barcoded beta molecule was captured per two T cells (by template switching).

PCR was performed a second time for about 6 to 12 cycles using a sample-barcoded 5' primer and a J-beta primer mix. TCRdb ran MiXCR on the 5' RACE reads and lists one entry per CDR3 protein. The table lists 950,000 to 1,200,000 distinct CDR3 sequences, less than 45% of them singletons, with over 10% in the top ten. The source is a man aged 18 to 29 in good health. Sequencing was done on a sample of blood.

CDR3 sequence reads: CASSLGHGTYF. The CDR3 DNA reads TGTGCCAGCAGTTTGGGGCACGGTACGTACTTC. The chain carries TRBV28 and TRBJ2-5; D possibly corresponds to TRBD1 (5 bases). Deletions cut 3 bases from V and 13 bases from J, with 12 bases between. The length of the CDR3 is 11 residues. Looked up from germline, CDR1 is MDHEN and CDR2 is SYDVKM. The full variable domain, in which reference TRBV28 and TRBJ2-5 provide the parts outside the CDR3, is DVKVTQSSRYLVKRTGEKVFLECVQDMDHENMFWYRQDPGLGLRLIYFSYDVKMKEKGDIPEGYSVSREKKERFSLILESASTNQTSMYLCASSLGHGTYFGPGTRLLVL.